The sequence of this TCR beta chain was determined in a study of blood T cell repertoires in COVID-19. Overall study: From the United States, Italy and Spain came samples of acute and convalescent COVID-19. Sample material is recorded as cDNA or gDNA derived from T cells, B-cell-depleted T cells, or PBMCs.

This CDR3 region has 16 residues. V shed 3 bases and J shed 1 base, with 15 bases lying between them. Germline values: CDR1 SGHTA, CDR2 FQGNSA. In the source study's methods: It was from reference gene primer amplification that nucleated cell counts were estimated. Some clones are missing from TCRdb's copy, which holds only in-frame ones; the method was immunoSEQ multiplex PCR. The DNA gave D and trimming, while V, J and clone size come from that table. The table has approximately 300,000 clones, roughly 90% seen once. The sequence was collected from a woman aged 50 to 60 with active or convalescent COVID-19. The chain has TRBV7-2 and TRBJ1-1; tentatively, D is TRBD1 (5 bases). The sample comprised peripheral blood. The CDR3 DNA reads as TGTGCCAGCAGCTTGACGTATAGACAGTCGAACACTGAAGCTTTCTTT. This gives the protein CASSLTYRQSNTEAFF.